This section outlines one TCR beta chain sequence together with its context. This sample is part of a study of blood T cell repertoires in COVID-19. Study as a whole: From the United States, Italy and Spain came samples of acute and convalescent COVID-19. The cDNA or gDNA used as material had been derived from T cells, B-cell-depleted T cells, or PBMCs.

Original methodology: Reference gene primer amplification gave nucleated cell count estimates. Repertoires were generated with immunoSEQ multiplex PCR, while TCRdb's copy carries only in-frame clones and drops some. The V and J calls and clone size were taken over from that table, and D and trimming were inferred from the DNA. The data hold over 30,000 clones, with about 90% observed a single time. This sequence was found in a woman aged 70-85 years with active COVID-19. The specimen sequenced was peripheral blood.

CDR3 loop: CASSLRQGKDTEAFF. CDR3 DNA sequence: TGTGCCAGCAGCCTACGACAGGGGAAGGACACTGAAGCTTTCTTT. The chain uses TRBV11-3 and TRBJ1-1, with 8 bases identical to TRBD1. The CDR3 is 15 residues long. CDR1 and CDR2 (germline): SGHNT, YENEEA. The junction had 8 bases not matched to a gene; V was cut back by 5 bases and J by 3 bases.